The 6 T cell receptor beta chains presented below share a single source sample, sequenced in a study of cytomegalovirus exposure and HLA in healthy donors. PCR was performed using 60 Vbeta and 13 Jbeta primers. Produced via immunoSEQ multiplex PCR; TCRdb's table is partial and in-frame only. Among fewer than 110,000 clones, over 70% were seen once, and the ten largest hold about 4%. Material: PBMCs. Receptor source: a man aged 45-65 years in good health and CMV-seropositive.

The V call is TRBV14, the J call TRBJ1-6, with 8 positions matching TRBD1. The J segment lost 7 bases and the V segment lost 0 bases, leaving 2 bases of the junction unmatched. There are 15 residues in the CDR3. Looked up from germline, CDR1 is SGHDN and CDR2 is FVKESK. The CDR3 sequence: CASSQDRTGNSPLHF. The CDR3 coding sequence is TGTGCCAGCAGCCAAGATAGGACAGGGAATTCACCCCTCCACTTT.

CDR3: CASGFAGQGSGYTF. The DNA for the CDR3 is TGTGCTAGTGGTTTTGCGGGACAGGGGTCTGGCTACACCTTC. V is TRBV12-5 and J is TRBJ1-2, with TRBD1 matching over 10 bases. Trimming removed 3 bases from V and 7 bases from J; junction bases left unmatched: 5. Germline V lookup: CDR1 LGHNT, CDR2 FRNRAP. The CDR3 extends over 14 amino acids.

The V call is TRBV28, the J call TRBJ1-3; 7 bases are shared with TRBD1. The germline V gene has CDR1 MDHEN and CDR2 SYDVKM. The CDR3 sequence is 13 residues long. V shed 9 bases and J 0 bases; nucleotides not matched to a gene: 2. CDR3 coding DNA: TGTGCCAGTCGGGACAGCTCTGGAAACACCATATATTTT. Amino acids: CASRDSSGNTIYF.

The J gene is TRBJ1-3, the V gene TRBV7-3, with D maybe TRBD1 (5 bases). The CDR3 runs to 18 residues. Germline assignment: CDR1 SGHTA and CDR2 FQGTGA. Trimming stripped 5 bases from V and 1 base from J, with 21 bases between. Here the CDR3 DNA reads TGTGCCAGCAGCAAATCGACAGTGTCCCTCTCTTCTGGAAACACCATATATTTT. Translation: CASSKSTVSLSSGNTIYF.

The rearrangement links TRBV11-2 to TRBJ2-7; perhaps TRBD2 as D (5 bases). V shed 5 bases and J shed 1 base, with 12 bases lying between them. The CDR3 runs to 14 residues. Germline V CDR1 and CDR2: SGHAT, FQNNGV. The CDR3 reads CASSPAERSYEQYF. CDR3 DNA sequence: TGTGCCAGCAGCCCAGCGGAGCGATCCTACGAGCAGTACTTC.

The chain uses TRBV5-8 and TRBJ1-5; D unclear. The CDR3 totals 13 residues. Germline V gene data show CDR1 as SGHTS and CDR2 as YDEGEE. V lost 5 bases and J lost 6, with 12 bases in between. The CDR3 DNA follows: TGTGCCAGCAGGTATAGAGGAGGTCAGCCCCAGCATTTT. Residues: CASRYRGGQPQHF. Based on the CDR3 plus reference TRBV5-8 and TRBJ1-5, the full variable domain is EAGVTQSPTHLIKTRGQQATLRCSPISGHTSVYWYQQALGLGLQFLLWYDEGEERNRGNFPPRFSGRQFPNYSSELNVNALELEDSALYLCASRYRGGQPQHFGDGTRLSIL.